The subject of this entry is one TCR beta chain. No antigen is known for it. This sample is drawn from a study of beta chain features in type 1 diabetes. The germline CDR1 and CDR2 sequences are SQVTM and ANQGSEA. The CDR3 totals 13 residues. J was trimmed by 6 bases and V by 7 bases; bases with no gene match: 10. Broader study findings: Sequencing of cDNA might inflate the share of cells that strongly express TCR. Compared to healthy donors, patients appeared to have naive, central memory and Treg TCRB repertoires that were more alike. Moderately but significantly shorter TCRB CDR3s were found in Type 1 diabetes patients in all four CD4+ subsets.

Of the isolated RNA, all was reverse transcribed, and so the sequenced material was expressed TCRB transcripts. Clones were sequenced by immunoSEQ multiplex PCR, and TCRdb holds only the in-frame ones, with some missing. The table records more than 200,000 clones, 16% of them present only once. Sequencing input: naive CD4+ T cells from blood. The chain combines TRBV29-1 with TRBJ1-1; TRBD1 matches at 8 bases. The TCR comes from a man younger than 45 with type 1 diabetes. CDR3 DNA: TGCAGCGCCGTGGACAGGGCGGGGGCTGAAGCTTTCTTT. It specifies CSAVDRAGAEAFF.